This T cell receptor beta chain was captured by sequencing in a study of beta chain bispecific antibodies for T cell cancers (dated by TCRdb to the early 2020s). Some background on the complete study: After T cells from healthy donors were cocultured with bispecific antibodies and T cell leukemia lines, the researchers used TRBV sequencing of the cells that survived to measure how much each TRBV family was depleted. Surface TRBV12 (TRBV12-3) was expressed on Jurkat cells, and surface TRBV5-5 was expressed on HPB-ALL cells.

Between the V and J ends, shortened by 5 bases and 1 base respectively, the junction contains 15 bases. Looking up the germline V gene yields CDR1 SGHVS and CDR2 FQNEAQ. The CDR3 holds 15 amino acids from the cysteine to the phenylalanine. The only DNA kept is the CDR3, 45 bases in frame from the first base. Unique molecular identifier barcodes were incorporated into the libraries and were used for clonotype quantification. Qiagen AllPrep DNA/RNA Micro kits were used to isolate total RNA, and an Agilent TapeStation was used to check RNA quality. TCR beta libraries were built by 5' RACE: cDNA synthesis followed by two PCR steps using TCR beta constant-region gene-specific primers. TCR beta libraries were sequenced on an Illumina MiSeq platform. Per the original workflow: MIGEC, MiXCR and VDJtools were used to process the reads. To get a clonotype's frequency, the unique molecular identifiers belonging to that clonotype were divided by all unique molecular identifiers in the sample. Nonfunctional TRBV genes listed as pseudogenes or open reading frames in IMGT, such as TRBV1, TRBV12-1 and TRBV21, were excluded. TCRdb applied fastp at Q25 and MiXCR to the public reads, then kept only in-frame beta chains. CDR3 protein sequences are deduplicated, and each keeps its most common genes and DNA. V and J calls and clone size were set by TCRdb, not the authors. The sample profile shows tens of thousands of distinct CDR3 sequences; approximately 2.5% of them were found once. The ten largest clones capture approximately 30% of the sample.

T cells were expanded from blood mononuclear cells with anti-CD3 antibody OKT3 or CD3/CD28 Dynabeads for 2 to 3 days. The culture conditions for expanded T cells were RPMI 1640 plus 10% fetal bovine serum, recombinant human IL-2 (about 100 IU/ml) and IL-7 (around 4.7 ng/ml). Cocultures combined approximately 5 x 10^4 normal T cells with approximately 5 x 10^4 target cells and bispecific antibody in roughly 100 ul, incubated 17 hours at 37°C. Every bispecific antibody was made of two single-chain variable fragments, expressed in a single-chain diabody format carrying a His tag. Effector T cells were obtained from healthy human donors, and peripheral blood mononuclear cells were isolated from leukapheresis samples by Ficoll density gradient centrifugation. Study-level results and caveats: Cross-reactivity of the anti-TRBV5-5 antibody with TRBV5-6 was attributed to high sequence similarity between the two genes. Leukemia cell line cells were mixed with normal T cells in each sequenced sample, and most of the targeted TRBV signal was derived from the leukemia cells rather than from the normal T cells.

This clonotype was detected many times. Its recognized antigen is unknown. No much larger clonotype is one base removed from it; base qualities were not supplied. The material sequenced was healthy donor T cells cultured with leukemia cells. The sequence is built from TRBV7-8 and TRBJ2-7; TRBD1 is a weak D gene call, 6 bases matching. The clonotype originates from a human donor in good health. Some clones in this sample may be carry-over from other donors' samples. The nucleotides read TGTGCCAGCAGCCCTTGGGACACACTATCCTACGAGCAGTACTTC. Its translation reads: CASSPWDTLSYEQYF.